This paragraph reports one T cell receptor beta chain. The data were obtained in a study of blood T cell repertoires in COVID-19. Study context: Donors in the United States, Italy and Spain gave samples during acute or convalescent COVID-19. PBMCs, B-cell-depleted T cells, or T cells provided the cDNA or gDNA that made up the material.

Unmatched junction bases numbered 9, after V lost 6 bases and J lost 4 bases. This CDR3 region has 15 residues. CDR1 and CDR2 (germline): MNHEY, SVGAGI. In the study's own analysis: The assay estimated nucleated cells by amplifying reference gene primers. Clones were read by immunoSEQ multiplex PCR, and TCRdb kept only the in-frame ones, dropping some. V and J calls plus clone size are reproduced from that table; the DNA served to infer D and trimming. This table holds under 300,000 clones, around nine tenths found once. The chain employs TRBV6-5 and TRBJ1-5; 7 bases map to TRBD1. The sequenced material came from peripheral blood. The clonotype originates from a woman aged 70-85 years with active or convalescent COVID-19. CDR3 in amino acids: CASSPDRAQNQPQHF. The CDR3 coding sequence is TGTGCCAGCAGCCCCGACAGGGCTCAAAATCAGCCCCAGCATTTT.